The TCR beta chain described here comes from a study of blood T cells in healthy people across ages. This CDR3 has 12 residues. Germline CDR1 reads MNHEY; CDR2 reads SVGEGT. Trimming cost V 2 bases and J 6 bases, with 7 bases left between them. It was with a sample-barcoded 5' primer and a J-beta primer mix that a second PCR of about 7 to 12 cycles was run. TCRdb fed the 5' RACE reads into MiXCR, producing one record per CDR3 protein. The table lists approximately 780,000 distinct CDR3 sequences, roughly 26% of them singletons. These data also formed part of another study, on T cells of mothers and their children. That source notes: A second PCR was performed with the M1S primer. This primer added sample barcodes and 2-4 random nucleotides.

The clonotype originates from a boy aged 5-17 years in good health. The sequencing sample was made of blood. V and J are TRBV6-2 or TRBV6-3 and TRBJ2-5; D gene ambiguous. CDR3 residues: CASSYLLKTQYF. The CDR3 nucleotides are TGTGCCAGCAGTTACCTACTAAAGACCCAGTACTTC.